The 14 T cell receptor beta chains below come from one sample, sequenced in a study of blood T cell repertoires in COVID-19. This table comes from immunoSEQ multiplex PCR, and its TCRdb copy is limited to in-frame clones, with some not included. The table records more than 100,000 clones, approximately 90% of them present only once. The sequenced material came from peripheral blood. These receptors came from a man aged 40-49 years with acute or convalescent COVID-19.

V usage is TRBV4-3 and J usage is TRBJ1-2; D may be TRBD1 (5 bases). The CDR3 is 16 residues long. CDR1 and CDR2 from the germline V gene are LGHNA and YSLEER. The V end was cut by 3 bases, the J end by 0 bases, with 14 bases between. CDR3 nucleotide sequence: TGCGCCAGCAGCCATTTGGGGCAGAAGTCTAACTATGGCTACACCTTC. Translation: CASSHLGQKSNYGYTF.

The rearrangement links TRBV12-3 or TRBV12-4 to TRBJ1-2; the D is unclear. This CDR3 has 13 amino acids. The V end was cut by 1 base, the J end by 4 bases, with 7 bases between. The CDR3, as DNA: TGTGCCAGCAGTTTAGAGGGAGGCTATGGCTACACCTTC. Its translation is CASSLEGGYGYTF.

The J gene is TRBJ1-1, the V gene TRBV27; D is unresolved. Per the germline V gene, CDR1 is MNHEY and CDR2 is SMNVEV (reference sequence). V was trimmed by 1 base and J by 3 bases, leaving 12 bases between them. CDR3 length equals 15 residues. Here the CDR3 reads CASSLLGRWDTEAFF. In DNA form, the CDR3 reads TGTGCCAGCAGTTTATTGGGCAGGTGGGACACTGAAGCTTTCTTT.

The rearrangement joins TRBV30 to TRBJ1-1; 8 nucleotides match TRBD1. Germline trimming cut 0 bases from V and 0 bases from J; bases unmatched to any gene: 9. The CDR3 contains 17 residues. Germline assignment: CDR1 GTSNPN and CDR2 SVGIG (reference sequence). CDR3 in DNA: TGTGCCTGGAGTGTGGGGACAGGACCTAGAATGAACACTGAAGCTTTCTTT. It translates to CAWSVGTGPRMNTEAFF.

This clone was counted a single time. The rearrangement uses TRBV3-1 (or the pseudogene TRBV3-2) and TRBJ1-5; unclear D gene. The V gene's germline CDR1 is LGHDT and CDR2 YNNKEL (reference sequence). Trimming took 4 bases from V and 4 from J, leaving 11 bases between them. The CDR3 is 14 residues long. The CDR3 region has the DNA TGTGCCAGCAGCCCAGCCTTAGCAAATCAGCCCCAGCATTTT. Its protein is CASSPALANQPQHF.

This chain links TRBV3-1 (or the pseudogene TRBV3-2) with TRBJ2-1; 9 bases line up with TRBD2. The CDR3 extends over 15 amino acids. The ends lost 3 bases at V and 3 bases at J; junction bases unmatched: 3. Germline V gives CDR1 LGHDT, CDR2 YNNKEL (reference sequence). CDR3 nucleotides: TGTGCCAGCAGCCAGGGTAGCGGGGGCTACAATGAGCAGTTCTTC. Translating gives CASSQGSGGYNEQFF.

The rearrangement links TRBV11-3 to TRBJ2-1, with 10 bases identical to TRBD2. The CDR3 loop spans 14 amino acids. J lost 11 bases, V lost 5 bases, and 9 bases had no gene match. Germline lookup yields CDR1 SGHNT and CDR2 YENEEA. CDR3 amino acids: CASSRAGGPGKQFF. CDR3 DNA: TGTGCCAGCAGCCGAGCGGGAGGGCCGGGGAAGCAGTTCTTC.

The gene calls are TRBV9 and TRBJ1-2; D might be TRBD1 (6 bases). The CDR3 loop spans 14 amino acids. Per the germline V gene, CDR1 is SGDLS and CDR2 is YYNGEE. V was shortened by 4 bases and J by 2 bases, with 12 bases between the two germline ends. The CDR3 is CASSSSRGNYGYTF. CDR3 bases: TGTGCCAGCAGCTCTTCGAGGGGGAACTATGGCTACACCTTC.

The rearrangement links TRBV18 to TRBJ1-5; D is perhaps TRBD1 (5 bases). Germline V gene data show CDR1 as KGHSH and CDR2 as LQKENI. The CDR3 runs 14 residues. V was clipped by 2 bases and J by 4 bases, with 9 bases between them. Here the CDR3 reads CASSPGGTNQPQHF. The CDR3 nucleotides are TGTGCCAGCTCACCAGGAGGGACTAATCAGCCCCAGCATTTT.

V usage is TRBV6-2 or TRBV6-3 and J usage is TRBJ2-7; D perhaps matches TRBD1 (6 bases). Germline CDR1 and CDR2: MNHEY and SVGEGT. CDR3 length: 13 amino acids. Between the trimmed V and J ends, which lost 5 bases and 10 bases, there was a span of 18 bases. DNA of the CDR3: TGTGCCAGCAGTACCCTGGACAGCGGCGGACAGTACTTC. Its translation is CASSTLDSGGQYF.

The chain combines TRBV6-5 with TRBJ1-1; no firm D call. CDR1 is MNHEY and CDR2 is SVGAGI in the germline V gene. The CDR3 contains 15 residues. Trimming took 8 bases from V and 4 from J, leaving 20 bases between them. CDR3 sequence: CASGSSPGFFTEAFF. CDR3 bases: TGTGCCAGCGGAAGCTCTCCAGGTTTTTTCACTGAAGCTTTCTTT.

The genes are TRBV2 and TRBJ2-6, with TRBD2 as a possible D gene (5 bases). V shed 10 bases and J shed 3 bases, with 19 bases lying between them. This CDR3 is 16 amino acids long. CDR1 is SNHLY and CDR2 is FYNNEI in the germline V gene. The CDR3 reads CAMRALEPFGANVLTF. In DNA, the CDR3 is TGTGCCATGAGGGCCCTGGAACCTTTTGGGGCCAACGTCCTGACTTTC.

The chain has TRBV5-4 and TRBJ2-6; possibly TRBD2 for D (6 bases). This CDR3 region has 18 residues. The germline CDR1 and CDR2 sequences are SGHNT and YYREEE (reference sequence). V was trimmed by 3 bases and J by 0 bases, leaving 16 bases between them. The CDR3 protein is CASSWEADLGSGANVLTF. The CDR3 region has the DNA TGTGCCAGCAGCTGGGAGGCGGACTTAGGCTCTGGGGCCAACGTCCTGACTTTC.

The chain has TRBV12-3 or TRBV12-4 and TRBJ2-5; the D is unclear. There are 12 residues in the CDR3. Between the trimmed V and J ends, which lost 6 bases and 5 bases, there was a span of 10 bases. This CDR3 reads CASSSSGETQYF. CDR3 coding DNA: TGTGCCAGCAGCTCTAGTGGGGAGACCCAGTACTTC.